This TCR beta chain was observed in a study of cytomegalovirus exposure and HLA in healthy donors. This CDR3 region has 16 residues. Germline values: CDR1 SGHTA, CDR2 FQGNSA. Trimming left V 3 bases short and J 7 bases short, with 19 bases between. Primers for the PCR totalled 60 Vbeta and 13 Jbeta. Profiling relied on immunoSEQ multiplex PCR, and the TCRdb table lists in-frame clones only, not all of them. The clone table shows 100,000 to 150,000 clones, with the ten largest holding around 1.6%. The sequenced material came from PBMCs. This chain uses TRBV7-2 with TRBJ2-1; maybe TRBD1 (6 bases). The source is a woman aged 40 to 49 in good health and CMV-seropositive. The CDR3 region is CASSFQGRPNHNEQFF. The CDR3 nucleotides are TGTGCCAGCAGCTTCCAGGGGCGACCCAACCATAATGAGCAGTTCTTC.